The subject of this entry is one TCR beta chain. Its antigen is still unknown. Per-base quality was not reported, and no clone a single base away is much larger than it. The time point label corresponds to: blood 2 weeks post-SBRT. Interpreted using the paper, the treatment or condition label stands for: 15 Gy SBRT to primary tumor, nephrectomy 4 weeks later. Serial peripheral blood from radiation-treated patients was sampled at baseline, 2 weeks and 4 weeks after SBRT to track tumor-enriched clonotypes. Every patient's renal cell carcinoma showed clear cell pathology. Genomic DNA for TCR sequencing was prepared using the QIAamp DNA Blood Mini Kit (Qiagen). Only samples passing all quality control checks were included in the analyses. This entry belongs to a study of radiation and T cells in renal cell carcinoma (dated by TCRdb to 2019 to 2021). Concerning the study at large: The samples were obtained from a clinical trial, where primary renal cell carcinomas were treated with 15 Gy stereotactic body radiation therapy and then removed by nephrectomy 4 weeks afterward. In total, about 53 samples, comprising 25 or so tumors and some 27 peripheral blood samples, were subjected to TCR beta sequencing. Across all 55 or so samples, 4,016,671 unique CDR3 nucleotide sequences, encoding 2,658,974 unique CDR3 amino acid sequences, were identified.

The paper as a whole reports these results and caveats: Tracking of blood repertoire dynamics stopped at less than 5 weeks after treatment, with no follow-up past that point. Top tumor clonotypes rose in blood from baseline to 2 weeks post-radiation, then contracted by 4 weeks, suggesting transient expansion of tumor-resident clones. Because pretreatment tumor biopsies were not available, the baseline intratumoral presence of clonotypes could not be determined. The single-armed trial design could not address effects of radiation dose or scheduling on the TCR repertoire.

TCR beta libraries were generated from genomic DNA with the immunoSEQ kit, following the manufacturer's recommendations. To prepare libraries, a first multiplex PCR with proprietary primers was run, followed by a second PCR that added unique barcodes, and a bead cleanup was done after each round. A kit-provided positive control reaction and a negative control reaction were included in every sample batch. The final libraries were assessed on an Agilent 4200 TapeStation D1000 ScreenTape, pooled by volume, and quantified by qPCR. An Illumina NextSeq500 fitted with a MidOutput 150-cycle cartridge performed the sequencing, running 156 Read1 cycles and 15 Index1 cycles with the kit's custom primers. The pooled library was loaded at around 1.1 pM with an approximately 18% PhiX control spike-in. For the original study's pipeline: Vendor-processed data were analyzed in R, and a clonotype was defined as all T cells sharing the same CDR3 nucleotide sequence. For clone abundance analyses, frequencies were normalized to the 10,000 most abundant clones per sample. Before analysis, public T cell clones were removed, and these numbered fewer than six per sample on average. Tumor-enriched clonotypes and baseline blood-enriched clonotypes were defined as those with an abundance difference of at least 32-fold between compartments. A beta-binomial differential abundance model was used to identify clonotypes that expanded or contracted between blood time points. Tumor-blood repertoire similarity was measured with the Baroni-Urbani and Buser coefficient, and groups were compared using two-tailed Wilcoxon tests in R. This immuneACCESS table, as held by TCRdb, lists in-frame sequences with V and J called but not all clones. Of the missing ones, under half trace to an unresolved V gene in checked studies; the others have no known cause. That table is the source of V, J and clone size, and D and trimming were worked out from the DNA. This sample has approximately 120,000 clones in its table, and around 81% of those were observed once. 5% to 6.5% of the sample is held by the ten biggest clonotypes.

V is pared back by 3 bases and J by 2 bases, with 9 bases lying between the germline termini. Based on the germline V gene (reference sequence), the CDR1 and CDR2 sequences are MNHEY and SMNVEV. From cysteine to phenylalanine, the CDR3 is 14 amino acids long. Only CDR3 DNA is held: 42 bases, read in frame from base 1. The receptor's source is a man between 45 and 60 years old with renal cell carcinoma. The sequences come from blood, collected from a patient whose treatment included radiotherapy and nephrectomy. This chain joins TRBV27 to TRBJ2-3, with the D gene not confidently named. Here is the DNA: TGTGCCAGCAGTTTCCAACATTTCACAGATACGCAGTATTTT. Its protein product is CASSFQHFTDTQYF.